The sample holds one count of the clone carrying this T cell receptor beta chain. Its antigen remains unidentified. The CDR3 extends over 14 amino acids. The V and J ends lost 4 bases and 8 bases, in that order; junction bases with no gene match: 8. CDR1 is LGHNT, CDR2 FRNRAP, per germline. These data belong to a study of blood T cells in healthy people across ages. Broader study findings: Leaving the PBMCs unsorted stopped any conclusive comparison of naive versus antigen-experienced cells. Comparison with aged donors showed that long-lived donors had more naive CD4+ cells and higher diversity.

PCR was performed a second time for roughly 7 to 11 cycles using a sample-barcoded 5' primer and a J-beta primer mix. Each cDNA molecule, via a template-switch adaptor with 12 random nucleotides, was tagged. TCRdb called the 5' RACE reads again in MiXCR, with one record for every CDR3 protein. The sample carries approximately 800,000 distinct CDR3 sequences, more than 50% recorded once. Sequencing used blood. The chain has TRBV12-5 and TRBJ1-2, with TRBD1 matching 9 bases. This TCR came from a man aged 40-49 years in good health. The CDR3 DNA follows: TGTGCTAGTGGTTCGGATACAGGGGGCTTAGGCTACACCTTC. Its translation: CASGSDTGGLGYTF. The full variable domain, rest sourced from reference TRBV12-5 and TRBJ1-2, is DARVTQTPRHKVTEMGQEVTMRCQPILGHNTVFWYRQTMMQGLELLAYFRNRAPLDDSGMPKDRFSAEMPDATLATLKIQPSEPRDSAVYFCASGSDTGGLGYTFGSGTRLTVV.